A single sample is the source of the 15 T cell receptor beta chains below, sequenced in a study of blood T cell repertoires in COVID-19. Clones were sequenced by immunoSEQ multiplex PCR, and TCRdb holds only the in-frame ones, with some missing. The sample shows about 220,000 clones, roughly four fifths of them seen only once. Material for sequencing was PBMCs or T cells enriched from blood (not recorded which). These receptor sequences come from a woman aged 50 to 60 who had been exposed to COVID-19.

The J gene is TRBJ1-2, the V gene TRBV30, with 8 bases that match TRBD1. The V gene's germline CDR1 is GTSNPN and CDR2 SVGIG (reference sequence). This CDR3 region has 12 residues. Trimming removed 5 bases from V and 8 bases from J; junction bases left unmatched: 7. This chain's CDR3 is CAWEDRGRGYTF. The CDR3 DNA reads as TGTGCCTGGGAAGACAGGGGACGGGGCTACACCTTC.

J is TRBJ1-2 and V is TRBV5-4; TRBD1 aligns across 9 bases. With 0 bases clipped from V and 5 bases from J, the junction kept 2 bases outside the gene matches. Germline assignment: CDR1 SGHNT and CDR2 YYREEE (reference sequence). The CDR3 runs 14 residues. Here the CDR3 DNA reads TGTGCCAGCAGCTTGGTCGGACAGGGGTATGGCTACACCTTC. Residues: CASSLVGQGYGYTF. Filled out from reference TRBV5-4 and TRBJ1-2, the complete variable domain reads ETGVTQSPTHLIKTRGQQVTLRCSSQSGHNTVSWYQQALGQGPQFIFQYYREEENGRGNFPPRFSGLQFPNYSSELNVNALELDDSALYLCASSLVGQGYGYTFGSGTRLTVV.

J is TRBJ2-7 and V is TRBV18, with D tentatively TRBD1 (5 bases). CDR1 KGHSH and CDR2 LQKENI come from the germline V gene. V shed 3 bases and J shed 0 bases, with 6 bases lying between them. The CDR3 runs 13 residues. In DNA, the CDR3 is TGTGCCAGCTCACCGGACAACTCCTACGAGCAGTACTTC. Amino acid sequence: CASSPDNSYEQYF.

V and J are TRBV4-1 and TRBJ1-2, with TRBD1 matching over 8 bases. Germline V lookup: CDR1 MGHRA, CDR2 YSYEKL. The CDR3 covers 16 residues. Unmatched junction bases numbered 9, after V lost 4 bases and J lost 2 bases. CDR3 coding DNA: TGCGCCAGCAGCCCTCCCGGGACAGGATCAAACTATGGCTACACCTTC. It encodes CASSPPGTGSNYGYTF.

Written as DNA, the CDR3 is TGTGCCAGCACCCTAGGTGTGGCCTATGGCTACACCTTC. This encodes CASTLGVAYGYTF. V is TRBV6-5 and J is TRBJ1-2; D gene uncertain. Germline assignment: CDR1 MNHEY and CDR2 SVGAGI. The CDR3 runs to 13 residues. Deletions cut 7 bases from V and 4 bases from J, with 13 bases between.

The V and J genes are TRBV7-6 and TRBJ2-7, with 7 bases aligning to TRBD1. The CDR3 consists of 15 residues. Germline CDR1 SGHVS, CDR2 FNYEAQ. The V segment lost 4 bases and the J segment 0 bases; nucleotides outside the gene matches: 6. The CDR3 coding sequence is TGTGCCAGCAGCTCCCTGACAGGGACCTCCTACGAGCAGTACTTC. This codes for CASSSLTGTSYEQYF.

The chain employs TRBV5-1 and TRBJ1-2; D unclear. Trimming removed 2 bases from V and 4 bases from J, with 9 bases in between. The CDR3 contains 13 residues. In germline, CDR1 is SGHRS, CDR2 YFSETQ. The CDR3, as DNA: TGCGCCAGCAGCTTCGGGGATTTCTATGGCTACACCTTC. Protein sequence: CASSFGDFYGYTF. Based on the CDR3 plus reference TRBV5-1 and TRBJ1-2, the full variable domain is KAGVTQTPRYLIKTRGQQVTLSCSPISGHRSVSWYQQTPGQGLQFLFEYFSETQRNKGNFPGRFSGRQFSNSRSEMNVSTLELGDSALYLCASSFGDFYGYTFGSGTRLTVV.

This chain links TRBV4-3 with TRBJ2-7; 9 bases align to TRBD1. The CDR3 is 15 amino acids. Germline values: CDR1 LGHNA, CDR2 YSLEER. V was pared by 0 bases and J by 3 bases, with 3 bases of the junction left unmatched. CDR3 bases: TGCGCCAGCAGCCAAGAGGGACAGGGTAACTACGAGCAGTACTTC. Translated, it gives CASSQEGQGNYEQYF.

The chain links TRBV30 to TRBJ1-6; unclear D gene. CDR3 length equals 15 residues. The germline V gene has CDR1 GTSNPN and CDR2 SVGIG (reference sequence). The germline V and J ends were trimmed by 4 bases and 2 bases, with 12 bases remaining between them. The CDR3 reads CAWTTARAYNSPLHF. The CDR3 DNA sequence: TGTGCCTGGACCACGGCGAGGGCCTATAATTCACCCCTCCACTTT.

This clone has a handful of counts. The genes are TRBV6-6 and TRBJ2-1; D is ambiguous. V dropped 6 bases and J dropped 7 bases, with 7 bases sitting between them. This CDR3 comprises 11 residues. Germline-derived CDR1 and CDR2 are MNHNY and SVGAGI (reference sequence). In nucleotides, the CDR3 is TGTGCCAGCAGCCCCCAAAATGAGCAGTTCTTC. Amino acid sequence: CASSPQNEQFF.

The V and J genes are TRBV24-1 and TRBJ1-1; D remains unclear. The V end was cut by 2 bases, the J end by 1 base, with 4 bases between. The V gene's germline CDR1 is KGHDR and CDR2 SFDVKD. The CDR3 extends over 13 amino acids. The DNA for the CDR3 is TGTGCCACCAGTGATTCGGGGAACACTGAAGCTTTCTTT. Translating gives CATSDSGNTEAFF.

This rearrangement joins TRBV13 to TRBJ2-1; D may be TRBD1 (7 bases). Trimming pared 7 bases from V and 5 bases from J, leaving 18 bases between. Germline V gives CDR1 PRHDT, CDR2 FYEKMQ (reference sequence). The CDR3 totals 15 residues. The CDR3 region is CASNGQGGLDNEQFF. In DNA form, the CDR3 reads TGTGCCAGCAACGGCCAGGGGGGTCTGGACAATGAGCAGTTCTTC.

The chain has TRBV2 and TRBJ2-4; perhaps TRBD2 as D (6 bases). V lost 7 bases and J lost 2, with 9 bases in between. There are 13 residues in the CDR3. Germline loops: CDR1 SNHLY, CDR2 FYNNEI. CDR3 protein: CASTGDSKNIQYF. The CDR3 coding sequence is TGTGCCAGCACGGGGGATTCCAAAAACATTCAGTACTTC.

The chain couples TRBV29-1 to TRBJ1-3; no definite D call. Trimming cost V 1 base and J 4 bases, with 5 bases left between them. The CDR3 consists of 12 residues. The V gene's germline CDR1 is SQVTM and CDR2 ANQGSEA. The CDR3 spells CSVEAPGNTIYF. The DNA for the CDR3 is TGCAGCGTTGAAGCCCCAGGAAACACCATATATTTT.

This clone has just one count. This chain links TRBV28 with TRBJ1-5, with D tentatively TRBD1 (6 bases). The V end was cut by 5 bases, the J end by 3 bases, with 14 bases between. Per the germline V gene, CDR1 is MDHEN and CDR2 is SYDVKM. The CDR3 length is 15 residues. CDR3 coding DNA: TGTGCCAGCAGTGGCAGGGGTCTACTCAATCAGCCCCAGCATTTT. Translation: CASSGRGLLNQPQHF.